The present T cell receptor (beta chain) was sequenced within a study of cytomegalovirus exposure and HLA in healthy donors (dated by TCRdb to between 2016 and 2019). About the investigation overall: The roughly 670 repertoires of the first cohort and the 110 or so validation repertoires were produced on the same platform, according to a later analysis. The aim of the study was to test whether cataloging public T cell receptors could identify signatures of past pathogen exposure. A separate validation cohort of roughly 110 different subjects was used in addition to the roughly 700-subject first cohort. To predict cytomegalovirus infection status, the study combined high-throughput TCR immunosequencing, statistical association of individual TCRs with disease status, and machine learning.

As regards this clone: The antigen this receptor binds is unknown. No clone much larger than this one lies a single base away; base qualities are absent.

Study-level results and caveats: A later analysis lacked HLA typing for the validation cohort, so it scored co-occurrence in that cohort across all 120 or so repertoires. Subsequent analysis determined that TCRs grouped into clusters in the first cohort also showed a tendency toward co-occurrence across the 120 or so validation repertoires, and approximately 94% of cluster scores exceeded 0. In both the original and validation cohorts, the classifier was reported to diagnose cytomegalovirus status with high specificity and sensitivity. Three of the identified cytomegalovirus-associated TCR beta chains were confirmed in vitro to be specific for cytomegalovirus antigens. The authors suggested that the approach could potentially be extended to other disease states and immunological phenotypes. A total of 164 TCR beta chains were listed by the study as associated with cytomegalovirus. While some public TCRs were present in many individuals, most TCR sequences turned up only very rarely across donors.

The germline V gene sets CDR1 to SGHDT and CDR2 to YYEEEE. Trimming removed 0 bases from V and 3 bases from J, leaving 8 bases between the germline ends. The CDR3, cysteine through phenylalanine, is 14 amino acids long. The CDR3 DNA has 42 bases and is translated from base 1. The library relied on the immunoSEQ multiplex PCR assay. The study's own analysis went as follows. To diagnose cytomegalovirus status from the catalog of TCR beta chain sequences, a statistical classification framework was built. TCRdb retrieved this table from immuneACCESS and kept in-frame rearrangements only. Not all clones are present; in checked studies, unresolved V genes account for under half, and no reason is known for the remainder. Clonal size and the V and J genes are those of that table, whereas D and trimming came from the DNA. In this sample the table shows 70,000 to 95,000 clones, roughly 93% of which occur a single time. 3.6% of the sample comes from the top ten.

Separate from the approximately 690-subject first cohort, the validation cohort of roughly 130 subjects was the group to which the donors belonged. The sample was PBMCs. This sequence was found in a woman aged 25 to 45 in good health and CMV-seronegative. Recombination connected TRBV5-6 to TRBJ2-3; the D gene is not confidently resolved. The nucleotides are TGTGCCAGCAGCTTGGTTTACGGTACAGATACGCAGTATTTT. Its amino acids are CASSLVYGTDTQYF. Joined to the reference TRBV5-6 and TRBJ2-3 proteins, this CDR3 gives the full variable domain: DAGVTQSPTHLIKTRGQQVTLRCSPKSGHDTVSWYQQALGQGPQFIFQYYEEEERQRGNFPDRFSGHQFPNYSSELNVNALLLGDSALYLCASSLVYGTDTQYFGPGTRLTVL.